This T cell receptor beta chain emerged from a study of T cell changes during pregnancy in multiple sclerosis. On this clone: Other DNA variants within this sample encode the same CDR3.

Profiled with immunoSEQ multiplex PCR; TCRdb holds only in-frame clones, not every one. The sample has 100,000 or so clones, approximately 90% seen once; the top ten hold around 0.76%. CDR3 length equals 15 residues. V lost 4 bases to trimming and J lost 2 bases; unmatched junction nucleotides: 3. The germline V gene encodes CDR1 LNHDA and CDR2 SQIVND (reference sequence). The chain couples TRBV19 to TRBJ1-5; 9 nucleotides line up with TRBD1. This sample comprised peripheral blood, obtained in the second trimester of pregnancy. The origin of this receptor is a female donor in good health, enrolled as a control in a pregnancy study. In DNA, the CDR3 is TGTGCCAGTAGTAGGGACAGGGTCGGCAATCAGCCCCAGCATTTT. The encoded protein is CASSRDRVGNQPQHF.